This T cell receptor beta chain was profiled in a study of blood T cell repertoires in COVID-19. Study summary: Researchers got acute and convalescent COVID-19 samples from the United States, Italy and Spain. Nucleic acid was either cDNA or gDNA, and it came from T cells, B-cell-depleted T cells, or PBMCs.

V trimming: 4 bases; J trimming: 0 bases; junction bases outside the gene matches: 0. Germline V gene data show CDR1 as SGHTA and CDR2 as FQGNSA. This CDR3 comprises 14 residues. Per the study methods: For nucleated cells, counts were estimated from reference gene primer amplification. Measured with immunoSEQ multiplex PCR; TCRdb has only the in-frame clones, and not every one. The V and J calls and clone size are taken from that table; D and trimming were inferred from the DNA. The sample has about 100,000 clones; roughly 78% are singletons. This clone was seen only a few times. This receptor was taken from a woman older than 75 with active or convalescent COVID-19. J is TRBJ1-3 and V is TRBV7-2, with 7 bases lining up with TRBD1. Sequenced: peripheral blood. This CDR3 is CASSYRGSGNTIYF. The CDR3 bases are TGTGCCAGCAGCTACAGGGGCTCTGGAAACACCATATATTTT.